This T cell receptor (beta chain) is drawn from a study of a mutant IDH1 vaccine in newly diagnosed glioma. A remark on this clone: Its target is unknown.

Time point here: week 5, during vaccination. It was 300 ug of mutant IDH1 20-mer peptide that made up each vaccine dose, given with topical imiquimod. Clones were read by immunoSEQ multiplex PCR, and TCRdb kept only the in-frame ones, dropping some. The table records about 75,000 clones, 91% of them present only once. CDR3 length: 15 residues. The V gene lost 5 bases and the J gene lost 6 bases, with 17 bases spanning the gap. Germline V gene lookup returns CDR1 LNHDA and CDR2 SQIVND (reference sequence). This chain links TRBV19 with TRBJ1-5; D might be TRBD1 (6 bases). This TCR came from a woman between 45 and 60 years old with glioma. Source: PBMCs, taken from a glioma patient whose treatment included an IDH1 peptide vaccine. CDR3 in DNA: TGTGCCAGTAGTGAACAGGGATCTCGTATTCAGCCCCAGCATTTT. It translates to CASSEQGSRIQPQHF.